Each of the 20 T cell receptor beta chains below was sequenced from the same sample in a study of blood T cell repertoires in COVID-19. Sequencing used immunoSEQ multiplex PCR; TCRdb keeps in-frame clones, though not all of them. The data show 220,000 or so clones, nearly 90% seen once. The sample was PBMCs or T cells enriched from blood (not recorded which). All receptors derive from a man aged 25-45 years who had been exposed to COVID-19.

This chain connects TRBV13 to TRBJ1-2, with D maybe TRBD1 (5 bases). The germline V and J ends were trimmed by 5 bases and 3 bases, with 16 bases remaining between them. CDR3 size: 15 residues. Per the germline V gene, CDR1 is PRHDT and CDR2 is FYEKMQ (reference sequence). CDR3 bases: TGTGCCAGCAGCCCGTCGGGCAGGGCGGACTATGGCTACACCTTC. It specifies CASSPSGRADYGYTF.

This clone showed up just once. V is TRBV29-1 and J is TRBJ1-2, with 7 bases fitting TRBD1. This CDR3 spans 13 amino acids. Per the germline V gene, CDR1 is SQVTM and CDR2 is ANQGSEA. The V gene end was trimmed by 4 bases and the J gene end by 5 bases; junction bases not matched to a gene: 7. CDR3 sequence: CSVGTGEEYGYTF. The CDR3 region has the DNA TGCAGCGTTGGCACAGGGGAAGAGTATGGCTACACCTTC.

The chain links TRBV7-6 to TRBJ2-1; D remains unclear. The germline gives CDR1 SGHVS, CDR2 FNYEAQ. With 2 bases removed from V and 0 bases from J, the gap between germline ends came to 11 bases. CDR3 size: 16 residues. CDR3 nucleotides: TGTGCCAGCAGCTTAACCGTGAAGAGCTCCTACAATGAGCAGTTCTTC. It translates to CASSLTVKSSYNEQFF. The full variable domain, in which reference TRBV7-6 and TRBJ2-1 provide the parts outside the CDR3, is GAGVSQSPRYKVTKRGQDVALRCDPISGHVSLYWYRQALGQGPEFLTYFNYEAQQDKSGLPNDRFSAERPEGSISTLTIQRTEQRDSAMYRCASSLTVKSSYNEQFFGPGTRLTVL.

The V gene is TRBV7-2, the J gene TRBJ1-1; D not certain. Germline CDR1 reads SGHTA; CDR2 reads FQGNSA. Trimming shortened V by 3 bases and J by 10 bases, and 6 bases separated the two germline ends. The CDR3 covers 10 residues. CDR3 sequence reads: CASSFGRAFF. The CDR3 DNA follows: TGTGCCAGCAGCTTCGGTCGAGCTTTCTTT. Full variable domain (outside the CDR3, taken from reference TRBV7-2 and TRBJ1-1): GAGVSQSPSNKVTEKGKDVELRCDPISGHTALYWYRQSLGQGLEFLIYFQGNSAPDKSGLPSDRFSAERTGGSVSTLTIQRTQQEDSAVYLCASSFGRAFFGQGTRLTVV.

This chain links TRBV5-6 with TRBJ2-3, with 10 bases matching TRBD2. After removal of 1 base from V and 0 bases from J, the junction contained 2 bases not matched to a gene. The germline CDR1 and CDR2 sequences are SGHDT and YYEEEE. This CDR3 has 16 amino acids. The CDR3 nucleotides read TGTGCCAGCAGCTTGACTAGCGGGGCTAGCACAGATACGCAGTATTTT. Translated, it gives CASSLTSGASTDTQYF.

The rearrangement uses TRBV7-9 and TRBJ2-3; 9 nucleotides match TRBD1. Germline-derived CDR1 and CDR2 are SEHNR and FQNEAQ (reference sequence). V trimming: 4 bases; J trimming: 4 bases; junction bases outside the gene matches: 12. The CDR3 runs to 17 residues. The CDR3 DNA is TGTGCCAGCAGCTCTCCCGCCCGGGACAGGGTAGCAGATACGCAGTATTTT. It translates to CASSSPARDRVADTQYF.

The chain has TRBV3-1 (or the pseudogene TRBV3-2) and TRBJ2-2, with D maybe TRBD1 (6 bases). The CDR3 has 16 amino acids. V lost 0 bases, J lost 6 bases, and 14 bases lay in between. The germline CDR1 and CDR2 sequences are LGHDT and YNNKEL (reference sequence). Here the CDR3 reads CASSQDVPRGSGELFF. The CDR3 coding sequence is TGTGCCAGCAGCCAAGATGTTCCCAGGGGCTCCGGGGAGCTGTTTTTT.

Note on this clone: One end of the junction is discordant with germline, which a read error may explain. The chain uses TRBV19 and TRBJ2-1, with 7 bases aligning to TRBD1. The CDR3 contains 14 residues. Germline lookup yields CDR1 LNHDA and CDR2 SQIVND (reference sequence). This CDR3 reads CASSLGGPYNEQFF. The CDR3, as DNA: TGTGCGAGTAGTCTAGGGGGCCCCTACAATGAGCAGTTCTTC.

The chain couples TRBV14 to TRBJ1-6; D not resolved. The CDR3 sequence is 17 residues long. Germline V CDR1 and CDR2: SGHDN, FVKESK. V dropped 0 bases and J dropped 8 bases, with 17 bases sitting between them. The CDR3 region is CASSQDNLRRIYSPLHF. The CDR3 DNA reads TGTGCCAGCAGCCAAGATAATTTACGGCGGATTTATTCACCCCTCCACTTT.

The chain uses TRBV7-3 and TRBJ2-5; weak D call: TRBD2 (6 bases). Trimming took 4 bases from V and 5 from J, leaving 17 bases between them. The CDR3 length is 15 residues. CDR1 is SGHTA and CDR2 is FQGTGA in the germline V gene. CDR3 coding DNA: TGTGCCAGCAGCTCGCGGCGGGGAGGCCTGGAGACCCAGTACTTC. It is translated as CASSSRRGGLETQYF.

The count of this clone is one. The V call is TRBV6-5, the J call TRBJ2-3, with 7 bases identical to TRBD2. CDR1 MNHEY and CDR2 SVGAGI come from the germline V gene. V trimming: 2 bases; J trimming: 2 bases; junction bases outside the gene matches: 7. CDR3 length: 16 amino acids. The CDR3 nucleotides are TGTGCCAGCAGTTACGTGGCGGGGGTCATCACAGATACGCAGTATTTT. Translating gives CASSYVAGVITDTQYF.

J is TRBJ2-1 and V is TRBV11-2; a weak D match, TRBD1 (6 bases). The CDR3 is 12 residues long. The germline V gene encodes CDR1 SGHAT and CDR2 FQNNGV. The V and J ends lost 2 bases and 9 bases respectively, with 8 bases between them. The CDR3: CASSLRGSEQFF. The DNA of the CDR3 is TGTGCCAGCAGCTTAAGGGGGTCTGAGCAGTTCTTC.

The rearrangement links TRBV5-1 to TRBJ2-7, with D possibly matching TRBD2 (5 bases). The CDR3 has 13 amino acids. The germline V gene encodes CDR1 SGHRS and CDR2 YFSETQ. V gave up 5 bases and J gave up 0 bases, with 9 bases separating them. The CDR3 DNA sequence: TGCGCCAGCAGACCGGGGAACTCCTACGAGCAGTACTTC. Protein product: CASRPGNSYEQYF.

The chain recombines TRBV7-8 with TRBJ2-3, with 11 positions matching TRBD2. V lost 4 bases and J lost 7; bases outside the gene matches: 19. CDR1 and CDR2 (germline): SGHVS, FQNEAQ. The CDR3 is 19 residues long. DNA for the CDR3: TGTGCCAGCAGCTCCTGGTTCACTGCCTCTCCTAGCGGGGGGAATACGCAGTATTTT. Translation: CASSSWFTASPSGGNTQYF.

The genes are TRBV3-1 (or the pseudogene TRBV3-2) and TRBJ2-7; D is possibly TRBD2 (5 bases). CDR1 is LGHDT, CDR2 YNNKEL, per germline (reference sequence). Trimming removed 2 bases at V and 7 bases at J, with 9 bases between. The length of the CDR3 is 12 residues. CDR3 nucleotide sequence: TGTGCCAGCAGCCAATCATCGGGGGAGCAGTACTTC. Translation: CASSQSSGEQYF.

This rearrangement joins TRBV6-1 to TRBJ1-6; no reliable D call. The V end was cut by 4 bases, the J end by 6 bases, with 16 bases between. CDR3 length: 16 residues. Looked up from germline, CDR1 is MNHNS and CDR2 is SASEGT. CDR3 loop: CASSAVSLYGNSPLHF. The CDR3 DNA reads TGTGCCAGCAGTGCCGTCTCACTTTATGGTAATTCACCCCTCCACTTT.

The chain uses TRBV7-9 and TRBJ1-2; 7 bases match TRBD1. Trimming at V came to 5 bases and at J to 1 base, leaving 13 bases not matched to a gene. The CDR3 has 17 amino acids. The germline V gene encodes CDR1 SEHNR and CDR2 FQNEAQ (reference sequence). DNA for the CDR3: TGTGCCAGCAGCCGACAGGGCCCGCAGCAAGATAACTATGGCTACACCTTC. Translated, it gives CASSRQGPQQDNYGYTF. The full variable domain, its missing parts supplied by reference TRBV7-9 and TRBJ1-2, is DTGVSQNPRHKITKRGQNVTFRCDPISEHNRLYWYRQTLGQGPEFLTYFQNEAQLEKSRLLSDRFSAERPKGSFSTLEIQRTEQGDSAMYLCASSRQGPQQDNYGYTFGSGTRLTVV.

This chain connects TRBV6-5 to TRBJ2-2; D may be TRBD1 (5 bases). The CDR3 is 15 amino acids. Germline V gene sequence: CDR1 MNHEY, CDR2 SVGAGI. The ends were cut back, 0 bases at V and 0 bases at J, with 5 bases in the middle. This CDR3 is CASSYSDTNTGELFF. DNA for the CDR3: TGTGCCAGCAGTTACTCGGACACGAACACCGGGGAGCTGTTTTTT.

The gene calls are TRBV4-3 and TRBJ2-2; TRBD2 agrees at 7 bases. Germline values: CDR1 LGHNA, CDR2 YSLEER. The CDR3 has 16 residues. V lost 0 bases to trimming and J lost 1 base; unmatched junction nucleotides: 2. CDR3 nucleotides: TGCGCCAGCAGCCAAGAAATAGCGGGGAACACCGGGGAGCTGTTTTTT. Translation: CASSQEIAGNTGELFF.

The V and J genes are TRBV18 and TRBJ2-1; 12 bases are shared with TRBD2. This CDR3 comprises 17 residues. Germline V CDR1 and CDR2: KGHSH, LQKENI. V shed 0 bases, J shed 10 bases, and the junction held 10 bases outside the gene matches. The CDR3 nucleotides read TGTGCCAGCTCACCACCTCTCACTAGCGGGGGGCCGGGGGAGCAGTTCTTC. Translated, it gives CASSPPLTSGGPGEQFF.